The next 27 T cell receptor beta chains were all read from a single sample in a study of early T cells in non-severe SARS-CoV-2 infection. MiXCR, applied by TCRdb to the 5' RACE reads, yields one record per CDR3 protein. The data contain some 49,000 distinct CDR3 sequences, around 8% of them singletons. The sequenced sample consisted of whole blood. Receptors were obtained from an adult who was a healthcare worker with PCR-confirmed SARS-CoV-2 infection or an uninfected control (not recorded which).

Here the CDR3 DNA reads TGTGCCAGCAGCTTAGATGGAAGCTACGAGCAGTACTTC. Protein product: CASSLDGSYEQYF. This chain joins TRBV7-8 and TRBJ2-7; no definite D call. The CDR3 sequence is 13 residues long. CDR1 SGHVS and CDR2 FQNEAQ come from the germline V gene. Trimming left V 1 base short and J 3 bases short, with 7 bases between.

This clonotype was found many times. The genes are TRBV5-1 and TRBJ2-7; 9 nucleotides align to TRBD1. This CDR3 has 14 amino acids. J gave up 5 bases and V 3 bases, and 6 bases lay outside the gene matches. Per germline, CDR1 SGHRS and CDR2 YFSETQ. This CDR3 is CASSSDRGNHEQYF. As DNA, the CDR3 is TGCGCCAGCAGCTCAGACAGGGGGAACCACGAGCAGTACTTC.

This clonotype was seen many times. This chain links TRBV5-1 with TRBJ1-4; 12 bases fit TRBD1. V trimming: 0 bases; J trimming: 0 bases; junction bases outside the gene matches: 9. This CDR3 has 20 residues. Germline loops: CDR1 SGHRS, CDR2 YFSETQ. Here the CDR3 DNA reads TGCGCCAGCAGCTTGGCCGTGGGACAGGGGGCCATTGCAACTAATGAAAAACTGTTTTTT. Amino acid sequence: CASSLAVGQGAIATNEKLFF.

The chain joins TRBV29-1 to TRBJ2-3; 11 bases match TRBD2. The CDR3 contains 14 residues. With 6 bases clipped from V and 9 bases from J, the junction kept 11 bases outside the gene matches. CDR1 is SQVTM and CDR2 is ANQGSEA in the germline V gene. CDR3 coding DNA: TGCAGCGTGGCTCAACTAGCGGGAGATCAAACGCAGTATTTT. It yields the protein CSVAQLAGDQTQYF.

This clonotype was found a few times. This chain joins TRBV20-1 and TRBJ2-3; 11 positions match TRBD2. Unmatched junction bases numbered 8, after V lost 6 bases and J lost 3 bases. The germline gives CDR1 DFQATT, CDR2 SNEGSKA (reference sequence). The CDR3 runs 15 residues. The CDR3 nucleotides are TGCAGTGCCCTTAGCGGGGGGGCCGGGACAGATACGCAGTATTTT. Translated: CSALSGGAGTDTQYF.

This sequence joins TRBV7-2 and TRBJ2-3; no reliable D call. Germline values: CDR1 SGHTA, CDR2 FQGNSA. The CDR3 is made up of 12 amino acids. Trimming pared 2 bases from V and 5 bases from J, leaving 5 bases between. CDR3 coding DNA: TGTGCCAGCAGCTTATTAGGAGATACGCAGTATTTT. This codes for CASSLLGDTQYF.

Concerning this clonotype itself: The junction departs from the called germline gene at one end, perhaps through a read error. The chain joins TRBV5-1 to TRBJ2-5, with D possibly matching TRBD1 (7 bases). Germline loops: CDR1 SGHRS, CDR2 YFSETQ. This CDR3 has 15 residues. For the CDR3, the DNA is TGCGCTAGCAGCCGATCCAGGGGGGACCAAGAGACCCAGTACTTC. It specifies CASSRSRGDQETQYF.

By its share, this clonotype is medium-sized (0.01 to 0.1%). J is TRBJ1-2 and V is TRBV29-1; TRBD1 matches 8 bases. V was clipped by 3 bases and J by 4 bases; unmatched bases: 1. This CDR3 is built from 12 residues. Germline CDR1 SQVTM, CDR2 ANQGSEA. CDR3 sequence: CSVEDRAYGYTF. The CDR3 DNA sequence: TGCAGCGTTGAGGACAGGGCCTATGGCTACACCTTC.

This chain uses TRBV11-2 with TRBJ2-7; the D gene is possibly TRBD1 (6 bases). The V gene lost 8 bases and the J gene lost 7 bases, with 21 bases spanning the gap. The CDR3 contains 14 residues. The germline CDR1 and CDR2 sequences are SGHAT and FQNNGV. CDR3 DNA sequence: TGTGCCAGCGCCGCTTTGGGGACCGACAGGGAGCAGTACTTC. Encoded protein: CASAALGTDREQYF.

This chain joins TRBV4-1 and TRBJ2-1, with D unresolved. Germline assignment: CDR1 MGHRA and CDR2 YSYEKL. This CDR3 spans 16 amino acids. V was trimmed by 0 bases and J by 1 base, leaving 10 bases between them. The chain's CDR3 is CASSQDPGHSYNEQFF. The CDR3 region has the DNA TGCGCCAGCAGCCAAGATCCGGGTCATTCCTACAATGAGCAGTTCTTC.

This clonotype turned up a few times. The chain uses TRBV20-1 and TRBJ2-7, with 10 bases fitting TRBD2. The CDR3 is 15 residues long. From germline, CDR1 is DFQATT and CDR2 SNEGSKA (reference sequence). J gave up 1 base and V 3 bases, and 6 bases lay outside the gene matches. CDR3 amino acids: CSARDSSGGSYEQYF. CDR3 bases: TGCAGTGCTAGGGATTCTAGCGGGGGATCCTACGAGCAGTACTTC.

This chain links TRBV6-5 with TRBJ2-7, with D hard to call. V was cut by 2 bases and J by 2 bases, with 16 bases left in between. In germline, CDR1 is MNHEY, CDR2 SVGAGI. The CDR3 is 16 residues long. CDR3 loop: CASSYLSPGSPYEQYF. The CDR3 DNA reads TGTGCCAGCAGTTACCTCTCCCCCGGGTCCCCCTACGAGCAGTACTTC.

The CDR3 region has the DNA TGTGCCAGCAGCTTAATGAGCTCCTCAGATACGCAGTATTTT. It yields the protein CASSLMSSSDTQYF. This sequence joins TRBV7-6 and TRBJ2-3; D is unclear. The CDR3 totals 14 residues. V shed 2 bases and J shed 4 bases, with 10 bases lying between them. In germline, CDR1 is SGHVS, CDR2 FNYEAQ.

This clonotype occurred a few times. The J gene is TRBJ2-5, the V gene TRBV4-1; D is unclear. Germline CDR1 MGHRA, CDR2 YSYEKL. The CDR3 totals 13 residues. With 3 bases removed from V and 4 bases from J, the gap between germline ends came to 9 bases. For the CDR3, the DNA is TGCGCCAGCAGCCAGTTTGCGAGAGAGACCCAGTACTTC. It yields the protein CASSQFARETQYF.

The genes are TRBV6-1 and TRBJ2-3, with D unresolved. Trimming left V 7 bases short and J 2 bases short, with 13 bases between. CDR3 size: 14 residues. Germline lookup yields CDR1 MNHNS and CDR2 SASEGT. The CDR3 nucleotides are TGTGCCAGCAACACATCCCCAGACACAGATACGCAGTATTTT. Its translation: CASNTSPDTDTQYF.

This clonotype was detected many times. The chain uses TRBV15 and TRBJ1-5; D is unclear. The germline V and J ends were trimmed by 2 bases and 7 bases, with 12 bases remaining between them. The germline CDR1 and CDR2 sequences are LNHNV and YYDKDF (reference sequence). The CDR3 sequence is 14 residues long. CDR3: CATSRSGGGQPQHF. CDR3 sequence (DNA): TGTGCCACCAGCAGATCAGGTGGCGGACAGCCCCAGCATTTT.

This chain joins TRBV28 and TRBJ1-5; 7 bases match TRBD1. Germline V CDR1 and CDR2: MDHEN, SYDVKM. CDR3 length equals 15 residues. V was pared by 7 bases and J by 2 bases, with 8 bases of the junction left unmatched. The CDR3 coding sequence is TGTGCCAGCAAAACAGGGGAGGGTGGCAATCAGCCCCAGCATTTT. It is translated as CASKTGEGGNQPQHF.

The chain employs TRBV2 and TRBJ2-1; the D gene is possibly TRBD1 (6 bases). CDR3 length: 16 amino acids. V gave up 4 bases and J gave up 10 bases, with 23 bases separating them. Germline CDR1 SNHLY, CDR2 FYNNEI. The CDR3 protein is CASSARGQTQAGEQFF. CDR3 in DNA: TGTGCCAGCAGTGCTAGAGGACAGACCCAGGCTGGGGAGCAGTTCTTC.

This clonotype was counted ten times or more. V usage is TRBV6-1 and J usage is TRBJ1-2; no clear D gene. This CDR3 spans 13 amino acids. Trimming left V 1 base short and J 7 bases short, with 10 bases between. The germline CDR1 and CDR2 sequences are MNHNS and SASEGT. CDR3 loop: CASSEGVGGGYTF. CDR3 DNA: TGTGCCAGCAGTGAAGGGGTGGGAGGTGGCTACACCTTC.

There are a few counts of this clonotype. CDR3 sequence (DNA): TGTGCCAGCAGTTTTCCGTATTCGACTTTCGATTACTATGAGCAGTTCTTC. It encodes CASSFPYSTFDYYEQFF. The chain carries TRBV28 and TRBJ2-1; D unresolved. From germline, CDR1 is MDHEN and CDR2 SYDVKM. CDR3 length: 17 amino acids. V shed 3 bases and J shed 8 bases, with 23 bases lying between them.

This clonotype was seen a handful of times. J is TRBJ2-7 and V is TRBV28; no definite D call. V was cut by 1 base and J by 4 bases, with 8 bases left in between. Germline V lookup: CDR1 MDHEN, CDR2 SYDVKM. The CDR3 is 13 residues long. The CDR3 nucleotides are TGTGCCAGCAGTTTATCTCAGCTTTACGAGCAGTACTTC. This codes for CASSLSQLYEQYF. Drawing the rest from reference TRBV28 and TRBJ2-7, the complete variable domain is DVKVTQSSRYLVKRTGEKVFLECVQDMDHENMFWYRQDPGLGLRLIYFSYDVKMKEKGDIPEGYSVSREKKERFSLILESASTNQTSMYLCASSLSQLYEQYFGPGTRLTVT.

This clonotype appeared a few times. The chain employs TRBV7-2 and TRBJ2-1; 7 bases line up with TRBD2. Germline assignment: CDR1 SGHTA and CDR2 FQGNSA. V lost 4 bases, J lost 7 bases, and 10 bases stayed unmatched. CDR3 length equals 15 residues. DNA for the CDR3: TGTGCCAGCAGCTCGAGCGGGACTTCGATGAATGAGCAGTTCTTC. Encoded protein: CASSSSGTSMNEQFF.

Within the sample, this clonotype is medium-sized. The chain employs TRBV15 and TRBJ2-7, with unresolved D. Germline V lookup: CDR1 LNHNV, CDR2 YYDKDF (reference sequence). The germline V and J ends were trimmed by 3 bases and 4 bases, with 13 bases remaining between them. This CDR3 contains 14 residues. CDR3 region: CATSSSPPPYEQYF. As DNA, the CDR3 is TGTGCCACCAGCAGTTCCCCTCCTCCGTACGAGCAGTACTTC.

The genes are TRBV3-1 and TRBJ2-3, with D hard to call. V lost 2 bases to trimming and J lost 0 bases, with 3 bases between them. From germline, CDR1 is LGHDT and CDR2 YNNKEL (reference sequence). The CDR3 runs 13 residues. In DNA form, the CDR3 reads TGTGCCAGCAGCCAATTTAGCACAGATACGCAGTATTTT. It translates to CASSQFSTDTQYF.

This clonotype showed up many times. The gene calls are TRBV24-1 and TRBJ2-3; possibly TRBD1 or TRBD2 for D (5 bases each). The germline V and J ends were trimmed by 8 bases and 2 bases, with 19 bases remaining between them. Germline CDR1 KGHDR, CDR2 SFDVKD. The CDR3 is 16 residues long. The CDR3, as DNA: TGTGCCACCATGAAGCTTTTGGGGGACGACACAGATACGCAGTATTTT. Amino acid sequence: CATMKLLGDDTDTQYF.

The sample holds a few counts of this clonotype. The gene calls are TRBV9 and TRBJ2-1; no firm D call. V lost 1 base and J lost 5, with 7 bases in between. The germline V gene encodes CDR1 SGDLS and CDR2 YYNGEE. The CDR3 is made up of 13 amino acids. The CDR3 DNA follows: TGTGCCAGCAGCGTATCGGTAGACAATGAGCAGTTCTTC. Protein: CASSVSVDNEQFF.

The V gene is TRBV3-1, the J gene TRBJ2-7; 7 bases align to TRBD1. The CDR3 has 16 residues. Losses at the gene ends were 0 bases for V and 2 bases for J; bases not matched to a gene: 7. Germline V gene data show CDR1 as LGHDT and CDR2 as YNNKEL (reference sequence). Here the CDR3 reads CASSQDWTGRTYEQYF. CDR3 bases: TGTGCCAGCAGCCAAGACTGGACAGGCCGTACCTACGAGCAGTACTTC.